This T cell receptor beta chain comes out of a study of T-cell reconstitution after alpha-beta-depleted transplantation in children. This clonotype was observed many times. V shed 4 bases and J 2 bases; nucleotides not matched to a gene: 4. Germline values: CDR1 SGHRS, CDR2 YFSETQ. The CDR3 contains 14 residues. Unique molecular identifiers were used to barcode this TCRbeta library. TCRdb reprocessed the PCR reads via MiXCR and lists one record per CDR3 protein. Of about 200,000 distinct CDR3 sequences listed, about 8.2% are singletons. The specimen comprised PBMCs, mostly from graft donor cells, sampled 360 days after TCRalphabeta/CD19-depleted stem cell transplant. The TCR sequence derives from a male patient aged 2-9 years who had a stem cell transplant for acute myeloid leukemia, so the T cells may come from the graft donor. The gene calls are TRBV5-1 and TRBJ2-3, with TRBD2 matching 7 bases. Written as DNA, the CDR3 is TGCGCCAGCAGCCCGAGCGGGGTCACAGATACGCAGTATTTT. As protein: CASSPSGVTDTQYF.